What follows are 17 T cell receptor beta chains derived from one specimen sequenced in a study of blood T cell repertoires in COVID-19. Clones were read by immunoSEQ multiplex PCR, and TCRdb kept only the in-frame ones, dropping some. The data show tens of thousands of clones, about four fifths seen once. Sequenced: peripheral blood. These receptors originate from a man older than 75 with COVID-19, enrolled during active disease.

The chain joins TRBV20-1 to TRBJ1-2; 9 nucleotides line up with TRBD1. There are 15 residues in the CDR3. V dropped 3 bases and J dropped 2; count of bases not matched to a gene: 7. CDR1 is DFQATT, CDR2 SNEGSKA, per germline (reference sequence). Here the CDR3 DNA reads TGCAGTGCTAGTACCGGGACAGGGTGGAACTATGGCTACACCTTC. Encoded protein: CSASTGTGWNYGYTF.

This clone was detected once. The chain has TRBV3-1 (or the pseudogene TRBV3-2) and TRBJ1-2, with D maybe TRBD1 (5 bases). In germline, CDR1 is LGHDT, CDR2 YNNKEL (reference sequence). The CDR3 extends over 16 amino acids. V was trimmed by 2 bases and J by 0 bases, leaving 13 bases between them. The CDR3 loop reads CASSQLGQPTNYGYTF. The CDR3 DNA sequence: TGTGCCAGCAGCCAACTGGGGCAGCCGACTAACTATGGCTACACCTTC.

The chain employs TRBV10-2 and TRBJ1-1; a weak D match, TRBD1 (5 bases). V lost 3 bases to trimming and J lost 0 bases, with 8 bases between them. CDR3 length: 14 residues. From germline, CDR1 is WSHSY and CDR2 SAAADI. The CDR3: CASSDHRMNTEAFF. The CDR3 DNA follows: TGCGCCAGCAGTGATCACAGGATGAACACTGAAGCTTTCTTT.

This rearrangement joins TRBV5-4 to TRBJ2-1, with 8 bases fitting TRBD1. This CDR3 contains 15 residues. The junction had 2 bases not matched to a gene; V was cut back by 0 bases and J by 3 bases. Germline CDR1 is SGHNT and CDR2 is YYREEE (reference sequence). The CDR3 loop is CASSLGTGFYNEQFF. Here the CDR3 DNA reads TGTGCCAGCAGCTTGGGGACAGGGTTCTACAATGAGCAGTTCTTC.

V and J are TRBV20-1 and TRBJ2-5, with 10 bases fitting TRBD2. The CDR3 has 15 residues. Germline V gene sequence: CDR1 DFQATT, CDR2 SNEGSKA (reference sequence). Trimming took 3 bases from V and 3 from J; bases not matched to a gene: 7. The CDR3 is CSASSPSGREETQYF. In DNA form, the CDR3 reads TGCAGTGCTAGTAGCCCTAGCGGGAGAGAAGAGACCCAGTACTTC.

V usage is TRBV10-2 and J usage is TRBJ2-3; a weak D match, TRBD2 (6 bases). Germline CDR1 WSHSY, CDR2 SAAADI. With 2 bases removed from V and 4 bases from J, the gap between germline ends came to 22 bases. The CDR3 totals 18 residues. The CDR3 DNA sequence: TGCGCCAGCAGTGAGCGGTATTCTGGGGCGGGGTACCCAGATACGCAGTATTTT. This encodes CASSERYSGAGYPDTQYF.

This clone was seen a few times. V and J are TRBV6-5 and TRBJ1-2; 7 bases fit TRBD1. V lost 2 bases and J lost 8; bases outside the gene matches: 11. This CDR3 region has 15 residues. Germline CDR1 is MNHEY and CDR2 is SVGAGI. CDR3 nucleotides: TGTGCCAGCAGTTACGAGCCACAGGGGTTAGGGGGCTACACCTTC. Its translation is CASSYEPQGLGGYTF.

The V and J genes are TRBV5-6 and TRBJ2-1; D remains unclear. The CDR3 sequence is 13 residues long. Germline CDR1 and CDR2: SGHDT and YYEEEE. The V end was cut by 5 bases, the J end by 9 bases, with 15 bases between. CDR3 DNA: TGTGCCAGCAGTCAACAGTTTCCCGGTGAGCAGTTCTTC. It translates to CASSQQFPGEQFF.

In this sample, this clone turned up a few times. CDR3 loop: CASSPRTGQVIEAFF. CDR3 sequence (DNA): TGTGCCAGCAGCCCTCGGACAGGCCAGGTAATTGAAGCTTTCTTT. The chain uses TRBV7-8 and TRBJ1-1, with 7 bases identical to TRBD1. CDR3 size: 15 residues. Germline V lookup: CDR1 SGHVS, CDR2 FQNEAQ. With 5 bases clipped from V and 7 bases from J, the junction kept 13 bases outside the gene matches.

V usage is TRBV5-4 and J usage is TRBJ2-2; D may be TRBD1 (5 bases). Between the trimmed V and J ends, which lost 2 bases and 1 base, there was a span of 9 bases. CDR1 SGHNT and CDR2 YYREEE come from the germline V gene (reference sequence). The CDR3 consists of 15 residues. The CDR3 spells CASSLLGQNTGELFF. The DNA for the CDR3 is TGTGCCAGCAGCTTACTCGGACAGAACACCGGGGAGCTGTTTTTT.

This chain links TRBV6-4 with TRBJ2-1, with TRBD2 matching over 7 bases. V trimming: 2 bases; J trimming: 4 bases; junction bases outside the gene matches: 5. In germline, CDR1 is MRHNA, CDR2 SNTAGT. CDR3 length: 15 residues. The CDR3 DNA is TGTGCCAGCAGTGACCGGGCTAGCGGTTACAATGAGCAGTTCTTC. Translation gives CASSDRASGYNEQFF.

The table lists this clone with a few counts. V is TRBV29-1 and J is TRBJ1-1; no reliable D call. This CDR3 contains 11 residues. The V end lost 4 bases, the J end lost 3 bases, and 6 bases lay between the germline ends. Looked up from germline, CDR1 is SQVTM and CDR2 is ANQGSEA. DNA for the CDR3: TGCAGCGTTGGTTCTGACACTGAAGCTTTCTTT. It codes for CSVGSDTEAFF.

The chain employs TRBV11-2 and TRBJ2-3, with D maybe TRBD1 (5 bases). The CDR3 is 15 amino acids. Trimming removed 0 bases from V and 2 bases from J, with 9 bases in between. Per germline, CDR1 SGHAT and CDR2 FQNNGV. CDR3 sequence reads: CASSLDDSLTDTQYF. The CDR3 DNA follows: TGTGCCAGCAGCTTAGATGACAGTCTCACAGATACGCAGTATTTT. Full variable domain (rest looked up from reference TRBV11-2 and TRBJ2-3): EAGVAQSPRYKIIEKRQSVAFWCNPISGHATLYWYQQILGQGPKLLIQFQNNGVVDDSQLPKDRFSAERLKGVDSTLKIQPAKLEDSAVYLCASSLDDSLTDTQYFGPGTRLTVL.

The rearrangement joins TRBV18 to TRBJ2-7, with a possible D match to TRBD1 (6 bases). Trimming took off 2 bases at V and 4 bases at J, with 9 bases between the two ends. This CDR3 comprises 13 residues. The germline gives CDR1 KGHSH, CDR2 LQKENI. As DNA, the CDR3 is TGTGCCAGCTCACCAGAGACAGGTTACGAGCAGTACTTC. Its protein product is CASSPETGYEQYF.

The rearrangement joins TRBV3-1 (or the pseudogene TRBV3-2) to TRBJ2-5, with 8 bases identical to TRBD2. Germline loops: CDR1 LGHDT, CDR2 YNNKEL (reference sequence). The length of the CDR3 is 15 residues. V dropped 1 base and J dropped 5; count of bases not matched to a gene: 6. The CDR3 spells CASSQGSPGGETQYF. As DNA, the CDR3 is TGTGCCAGCAGCCAAGGAAGCCCGGGAGGGGAGACCCAGTACTTC.

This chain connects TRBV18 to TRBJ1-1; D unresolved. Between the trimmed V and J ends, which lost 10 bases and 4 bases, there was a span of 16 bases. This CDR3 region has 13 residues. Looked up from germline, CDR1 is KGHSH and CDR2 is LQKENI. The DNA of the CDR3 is TGTGCCACTCATCAAGCGGGGATCACTGAAGCTTTCTTT. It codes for CATHQAGITEAFF. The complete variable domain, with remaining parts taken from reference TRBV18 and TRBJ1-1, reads NAGVMQNPRHLVRRRGQEARLRCSPMKGHSHVYWYRQLPEEGLKFMVYLQKENIIDESGMPKERFSAEFPKEGPSILRIQQVVRGDSAAYFCATHQAGITEAFFGQGTRLTVV.

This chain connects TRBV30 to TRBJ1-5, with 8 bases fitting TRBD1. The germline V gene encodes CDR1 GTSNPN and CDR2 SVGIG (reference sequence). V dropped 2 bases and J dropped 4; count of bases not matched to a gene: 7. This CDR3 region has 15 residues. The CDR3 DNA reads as TGTGCCTGGAGTCTTTTTGGACAGGGAAATCAGCCCCAGCATTTT. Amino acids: CAWSLFGQGNQPQHF.